This T cell receptor beta chain came from a study of blood T cell repertoires in COVID-19. Across the whole study: Acute and convalescent COVID-19 specimens originated in the United States, Italy and Spain. The cDNA or gDNA used as material had been derived from T cells, B-cell-depleted T cells, or PBMCs.

Cohort assignment relied on participant-reported clinical history. Two negative PCRs, clearance, or symptom resolution had been documented for recovered Cohort 3 donors. V was pared by 2 bases and J by 2 bases, with 3 bases of the junction left unmatched. CDR3 size: 15 residues. Per germline, CDR1 MDHEN and CDR2 SYDVKM. The assay was immunoSEQ multiplex PCR, and TCRdb's table has in-frame clones only and misses some. The sample lists fewer than 200,000 clones, roughly 85% occurring once. This sequence was found in a woman between 50 and 59 years old who had recovered from COVID-19. Material: PBMCs or T cells enriched from blood (not recorded which). This rearrangement joins TRBV28 to TRBJ1-5, with TRBD1 matching 7 bases. CDR3 protein: CASSLEGGGNQPQHF. Here the CDR3 DNA reads TGTGCCAGCAGTTTAGAAGGGGGCGGCAATCAGCCCCAGCATTTT.